This passage covers 14 T cell receptor beta chains from one sample sequenced in a study of cytotoxic CD8 clonotypes in ibrutinib-treated CLL. The method was immunoSEQ multiplex PCR; TCRdb's version includes in-frame clones alone and lacks a portion of them. The sample shows 75,000 to 90,000 clones, approximately 87% of them seen only once. The starting material was PBMCs, obtained after 24 months of ibrutinib treatment. These TCRs come from a human donor with chronic lymphocytic leukemia.

This clone was detected only once. V and J are TRBV7-9 and TRBJ2-1; no reliable D call. Trimming took off 1 base at V and 9 bases at J, with 10 bases between the two ends. The CDR3 length is 13 residues. Germline CDR1 is SEHNR and CDR2 is FQNEAQ (reference sequence). CDR3: CASSLGVNTEQFF. CDR3 bases: TGTGCCAGCAGCTTAGGGGTGAACACTGAGCAGTTCTTC. Supplemented by reference TRBV7-9 and TRBJ2-1, the full variable domain reads DTGVSQNPRHKITKRGQNVTFRCDPISEHNRLYWYRQTLGQGPEFLTYFQNEAQLEKSRLLSDRFSAERPKGSFSTLEIQRTEQGDSAMYLCASSLGVNTEQFFGPGTRLTVL.

In regard to this clone: One end of the junction does not line up with germline, which may come from a read error. J is TRBJ2-7 and V is TRBV5-4; D might be TRBD1 or TRBD2, each matching 5 bases. Germline assignment: CDR1 SGHNT and CDR2 YYREEE (reference sequence). The CDR3 runs to 12 residues. The CDR3 region is CASSLDRGPLNF. In DNA form, the CDR3 reads TGTGCCAGCAGCTTGGATCGGGGACCCTTAAACTTC.

The genes are TRBV29-1 and TRBJ2-1; 7 bases match TRBD2. Looked up from germline, CDR1 is SQVTM and CDR2 is ANQGSEA. Trimming removed 3 bases from V and 2 bases from J; junction bases left unmatched: 4. The CDR3 contains 14 residues. In DNA form, the CDR3 reads TGCAGCGTTGATCCTAGCGGAACCTACAATGAGCAGTTCTTC. Residues: CSVDPSGTYNEQFF.

The chain is built from TRBV5-1 and TRBJ2-1; D tentatively reads TRBD1 or TRBD2 (5 bases each). The CDR3 totals 15 residues. Germline V gene data show CDR1 as SGHRS and CDR2 as YFSETQ. V was shortened by 0 bases and J by 7 bases, with 14 bases between the two germline ends. The CDR3 DNA follows: TGCGCCAGCAGCTTGGGCCAGACCTGGGGGAATGAGCAGTTCTTC. It encodes CASSLGQTWGNEQFF. Using reference TRBV5-1 and TRBJ2-1 for the parts outside the CDR3, the full variable domain is KAGVTQTPRYLIKTRGQQVTLSCSPISGHRSVSWYQQTPGQGLQFLFEYFSETQRNKGNFPGRFSGRQFSNSRSEMNVSTLELGDSALYLCASSLGQTWGNEQFFGPGTRLTVL.

This clone occurred a few times. V is TRBV11-2 and J is TRBJ2-7; no firm D call. From germline, CDR1 is SGHAT and CDR2 FQNNGV. This CDR3 is 13 amino acids long. V lost 0 bases and J 3 bases, leaving 6 bases between the germline ends. The CDR3 nucleotides read TGTGCCAGCAGCTTAGACAGGCGCTACGAGCAGTACTTC. Protein product: CASSLDRRYEQYF.

V usage is TRBV28 and J usage is TRBJ1-5; TRBD1 matches 7 bases. V gave up 3 bases and J gave up 6 bases; unmatched junction bases: 11. The CDR3 loop spans 16 amino acids. CDR1 is MDHEN and CDR2 is SYDVKM in the germline V gene. The CDR3 loop reads CASSLPDRASAQPQHF. CDR3 bases: TGTGCCAGCAGTTTGCCCGACAGGGCGTCGGCTCAGCCCCAGCATTTT.

The CDR3 DNA reads TGCAGCGTGGGACAGGGAGAAACCTACGAGCAGTACTTC. This encodes CSVGQGETYEQYF. J is TRBJ2-7 and V is TRBV29-1, with 9 positions matching TRBD1. The CDR3 is made up of 13 amino acids. With V trimmed by 6 bases and J by 2 bases, 5 bases remained unmatched. Germline V gives CDR1 SQVTM, CDR2 ANQGSEA.

This chain joins TRBV5-1 and TRBJ2-5; D gene uncertain. Germline V lookup: CDR1 SGHRS, CDR2 YFSETQ. The CDR3 covers 14 residues. V shed 0 bases and J shed 0 bases, with 6 bases lying between them. For the CDR3, the DNA is TGCGCCAGCAGCTTGGTGTCAGACCAAGAGACCCAGTACTTC. It specifies CASSLVSDQETQYF. Full variable domain (remainder filled in from reference TRBV5-1 and TRBJ2-5): KAGVTQTPRYLIKTRGQQVTLSCSPISGHRSVSWYQQTPGQGLQFLFEYFSETQRNKGNFPGRFSGRQFSNSRSEMNVSTLELGDSALYLCASSLVSDQETQYFGPGTRLLVL.

The chain carries TRBV15 and TRBJ2-2; no clear D. This CDR3 is built from 16 residues. Germline V gene data show CDR1 as LNHNV and CDR2 as YYDKDF (reference sequence). Deletions cut 5 bases from V and 0 bases from J, with 13 bases between. The CDR3 DNA reads TGTGCCACCAGCCCTTACATCGGTACGAACACCGGGGAGCTGTTTTTT. The encoded protein is CATSPYIGTNTGELFF.

The J gene is TRBJ2-7, the V gene TRBV5-4, with D perhaps assigned TRBD1 or TRBD2 (5 bases each). CDR1 SGHNT and CDR2 YYREEE come from the germline V gene (reference sequence). V dropped 8 bases and J dropped 3 bases, with 18 bases sitting between them. This CDR3 has 14 amino acids. The CDR3 coding sequence is TGTGCCAGTTCCCGGGACGGGTCATACTACGAGCAGTACTTC. Protein: CASSRDGSYYEQYF.

The chain uses TRBV19 and TRBJ2-2; D is undetermined. The CDR3 sequence is 11 residues long. Trimming removed 6 bases at V and 6 bases at J, with 5 bases between. Per the germline V gene, CDR1 is LNHDA and CDR2 is SQIVND (reference sequence). This chain's CDR3 is CASRIAGELFF. CDR3 coding DNA: TGTGCCAGTAGGATTGCCGGGGAGCTGTTTTTT.

This chain joins TRBV7-2 and TRBJ1-3; D possibly corresponds to TRBD1 (5 bases). The CDR3 sequence is 15 residues long. The V gene's germline CDR1 is SGHTA and CDR2 FQGNSA. The ends were cut back, 1 base at V and 7 bases at J, with 14 bases in the middle. The CDR3 coding sequence is TGTGCCAGCAGCTTAGACACAGGAACATCCAACACCATATATTTT. Amino acids: CASSLDTGTSNTIYF. The whole variable domain, remainder taken from reference TRBV7-2 and TRBJ1-3, is GAGVSQSPSNKVTEKGKDVELRCDPISGHTALYWYRQSLGQGLEFLIYFQGNSAPDKSGLPSDRFSAERTGGSVSTLTIQRTQQEDSAVYLCASSLDTGTSNTIYFGEGSWLTVV.

The CDR3 DNA is TGTGCCAGCAGCCCCATTACAGGGGCAGAAGGCACAGATACGCAGTATTTT. It encodes CASSPITGAEGTDTQYF. The genes are TRBV28 and TRBJ2-3; 7 nucleotides agree with TRBD1. V trimming: 6 bases; J trimming: 1 base; junction bases outside the gene matches: 13. CDR1 MDHEN and CDR2 SYDVKM come from the germline V gene. The CDR3 has 17 amino acids. The variable domain in full, with the rest retrieved from reference TRBV28 and TRBJ2-3, is DVKVTQSSRYLVKRTGEKVFLECVQDMDHENMFWYRQDPGLGLRLIYFSYDVKMKEKGDIPEGYSVSREKKERFSLILESASTNQTSMYLCASSPITGAEGTDTQYFGPGTRLTVL.

The J gene is TRBJ2-1, the V gene TRBV27; weak D call: TRBD2 (7 bases). The CDR3 is made up of 14 amino acids. Germline V CDR1 and CDR2: MNHEY, SMNVEV (reference sequence). V gave up 5 bases and J gave up 4 bases, with 12 bases separating them. The CDR3 DNA sequence: TGTGCCAGCAGTAGGGGGGGGGCATACAATGAGCAGTTCTTC. It specifies CASSRGGAYNEQFF.